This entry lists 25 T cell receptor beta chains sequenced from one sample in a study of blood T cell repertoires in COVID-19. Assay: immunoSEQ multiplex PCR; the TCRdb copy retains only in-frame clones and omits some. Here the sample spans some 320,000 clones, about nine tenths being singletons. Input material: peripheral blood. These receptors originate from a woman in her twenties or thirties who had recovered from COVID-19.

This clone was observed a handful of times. As DNA, the CDR3 is TGTGCCACCAGCAGAGATCGACAAGGCAACTATGGCTACACCTTC. This sequence encodes CATSRDRQGNYGYTF. This chain connects TRBV15 to TRBJ1-2, with D unresolved. V was shortened by 0 bases and J by 2 bases, with 10 bases between the two germline ends. Germline V CDR1 and CDR2: LNHNV, YYDKDF (reference sequence). The length of the CDR3 is 15 residues.

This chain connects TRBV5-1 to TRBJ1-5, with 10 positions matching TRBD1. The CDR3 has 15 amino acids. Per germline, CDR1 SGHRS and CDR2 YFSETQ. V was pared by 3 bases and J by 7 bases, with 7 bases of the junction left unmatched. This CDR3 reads CASSYGTGALQPQHF. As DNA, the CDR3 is TGCGCCAGCAGCTATGGGACAGGGGCGTTGCAGCCCCAGCATTTT.

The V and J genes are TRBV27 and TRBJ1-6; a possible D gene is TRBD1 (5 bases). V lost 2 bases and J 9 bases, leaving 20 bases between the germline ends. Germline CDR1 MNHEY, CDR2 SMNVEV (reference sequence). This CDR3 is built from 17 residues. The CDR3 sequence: CASSLKGGPGRVSPLHF. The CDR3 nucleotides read TGTGCCAGCAGTTTAAAGGGTGGCCCGGGCAGGGTTTCACCCCTCCACTTT.

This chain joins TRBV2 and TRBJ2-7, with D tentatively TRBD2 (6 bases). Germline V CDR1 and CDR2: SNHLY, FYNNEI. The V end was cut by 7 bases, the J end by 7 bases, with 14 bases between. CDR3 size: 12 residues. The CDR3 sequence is CASTGTPWEQYF. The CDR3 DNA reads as TGTGCCAGCACCGGGACTCCGTGGGAGCAGTACTTC.

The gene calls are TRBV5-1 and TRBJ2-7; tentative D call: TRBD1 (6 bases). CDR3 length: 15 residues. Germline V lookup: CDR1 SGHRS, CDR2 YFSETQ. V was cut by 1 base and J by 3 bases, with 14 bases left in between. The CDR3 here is CASSLHRVGNYEQYF. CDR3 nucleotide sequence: TGCGCCAGCAGCTTGCACAGGGTGGGGAACTACGAGCAGTACTTC.

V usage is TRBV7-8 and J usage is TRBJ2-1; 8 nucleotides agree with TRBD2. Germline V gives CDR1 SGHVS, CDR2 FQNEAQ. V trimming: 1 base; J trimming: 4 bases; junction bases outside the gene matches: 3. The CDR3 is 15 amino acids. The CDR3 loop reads CASSLGSGGYNEQFF. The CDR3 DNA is TGTGCCAGCAGCTTAGGGAGCGGGGGTTACAATGAGCAGTTCTTC.

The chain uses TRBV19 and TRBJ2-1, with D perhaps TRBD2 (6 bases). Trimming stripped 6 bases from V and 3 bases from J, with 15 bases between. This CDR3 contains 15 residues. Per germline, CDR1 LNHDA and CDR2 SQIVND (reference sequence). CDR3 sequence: CASRPGTSVYNEQFF. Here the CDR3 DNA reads TGTGCCAGTAGGCCGGGGACTTCCGTCTACAATGAGCAGTTCTTC. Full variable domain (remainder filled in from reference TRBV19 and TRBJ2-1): DGGITQSPKYLFRKEGQNVTLSCEQNLNHDAMYWYRQDPGQGLRLIYYSQIVNDFQKGDIAEGYSVSREKKESFPLTVTSAQKNPTAFYLCASRPGTSVYNEQFFGPGTRLTVL.

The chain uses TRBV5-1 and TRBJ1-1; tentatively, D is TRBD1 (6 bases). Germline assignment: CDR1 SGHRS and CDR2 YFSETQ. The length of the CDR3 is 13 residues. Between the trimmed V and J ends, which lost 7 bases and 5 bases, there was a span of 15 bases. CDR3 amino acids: CASVAGEGTEAFF. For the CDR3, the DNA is TGCGCCAGCGTTGCAGGGGAGGGGACTGAAGCTTTCTTT.

The CDR3 spells CAWSLTVDTGELFF. The CDR3 DNA reads as TGTGCCTGGAGCCTGACAGTAGACACCGGGGAGCTGTTTTTT. J is TRBJ2-2 and V is TRBV30, with D possibly matching TRBD1 (5 bases). Germline V lookup: CDR1 GTSNPN, CDR2 SVGIG (reference sequence). The V and J ends lost 3 bases and 3 bases respectively, with 11 bases between them. The CDR3 consists of 14 residues.

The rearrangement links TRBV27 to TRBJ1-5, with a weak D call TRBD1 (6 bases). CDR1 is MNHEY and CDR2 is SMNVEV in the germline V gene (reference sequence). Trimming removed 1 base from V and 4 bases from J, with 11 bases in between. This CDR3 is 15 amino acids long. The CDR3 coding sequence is TGTGCCAGCAGTTTATATCAGGGGACAAATCAGCCCCAGCATTTT. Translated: CASSLYQGTNQPQHF.

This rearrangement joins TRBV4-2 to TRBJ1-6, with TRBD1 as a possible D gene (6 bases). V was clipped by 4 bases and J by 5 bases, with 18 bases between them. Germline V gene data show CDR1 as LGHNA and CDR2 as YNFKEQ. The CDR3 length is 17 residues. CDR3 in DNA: TGTGCCAGCAGCCCTACACCAAGACAGGCCAATAATTCACCCCTCCACTTT. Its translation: CASSPTPRQANNSPLHF.

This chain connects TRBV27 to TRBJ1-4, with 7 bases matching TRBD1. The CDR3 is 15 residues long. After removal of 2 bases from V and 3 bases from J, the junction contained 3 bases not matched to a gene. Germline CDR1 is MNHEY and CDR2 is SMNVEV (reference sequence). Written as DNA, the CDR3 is TGTGCCAGCAGTTTACTCGGACAGGCTAATGAAAAACTGTTTTTT. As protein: CASSLLGQANEKLFF.

CDR3 region: CASSSGQGGGYTF. CDR3 in DNA: TGTGCCAGCAGCTCCGGACAGGGGGGTGGCTACACCTTC. The chain is built from TRBV7-3 and TRBJ1-2; the match to TRBD1 covers 10 bases. The CDR3 is made up of 13 amino acids. Germline loops: CDR1 SGHTA, CDR2 FQGTGA. After removal of 4 bases from V and 7 bases from J, the junction contained 3 bases not matched to a gene.

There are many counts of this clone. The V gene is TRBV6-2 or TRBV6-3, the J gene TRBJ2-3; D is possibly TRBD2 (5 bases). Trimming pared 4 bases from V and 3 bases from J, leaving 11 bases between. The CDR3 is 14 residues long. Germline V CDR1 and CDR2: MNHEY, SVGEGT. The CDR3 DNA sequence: TGTGCCAGCAGTTTCGGGGAGCAGACAGATACGCAGTATTTT. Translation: CASSFGEQTDTQYF.

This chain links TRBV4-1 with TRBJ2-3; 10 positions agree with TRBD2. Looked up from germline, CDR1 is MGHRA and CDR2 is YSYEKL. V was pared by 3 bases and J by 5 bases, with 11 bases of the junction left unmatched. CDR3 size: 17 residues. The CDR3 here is CASSQSPVAGGLDTQYF. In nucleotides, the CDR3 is TGCGCCAGCAGCCAGTCGCCAGTAGCGGGGGGTCTAGATACGCAGTATTTT.

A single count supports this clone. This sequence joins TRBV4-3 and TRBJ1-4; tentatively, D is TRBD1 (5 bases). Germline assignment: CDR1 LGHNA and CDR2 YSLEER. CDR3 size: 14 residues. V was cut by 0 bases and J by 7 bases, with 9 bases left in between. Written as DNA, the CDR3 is TGCGCCAGCAGCCAAGAGGGGGGAGGTGAAAAACTGTTTTTT. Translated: CASSQEGGGEKLFF.

The CDR3 nucleotides are TGTGCCAGCAGCTTCGGTCGTAACACTGAAGCTTTCTTT. Translating it yields CASSFGRNTEAFF. This rearrangement joins TRBV7-3 to TRBJ1-1; no clear D gene. The CDR3 loop spans 13 amino acids. Trimming stripped 3 bases from V and 2 bases from J, with 7 bases between. In germline, CDR1 is SGHTA, CDR2 FQGTGA.

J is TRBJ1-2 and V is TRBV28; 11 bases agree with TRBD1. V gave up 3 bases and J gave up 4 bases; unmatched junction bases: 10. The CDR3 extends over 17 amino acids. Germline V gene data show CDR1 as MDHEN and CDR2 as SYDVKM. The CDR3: CASSFSLRTGGVYGYTF. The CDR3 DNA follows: TGTGCCAGCAGTTTTTCGCTTCGGACAGGGGGCGTCTATGGCTACACCTTC.

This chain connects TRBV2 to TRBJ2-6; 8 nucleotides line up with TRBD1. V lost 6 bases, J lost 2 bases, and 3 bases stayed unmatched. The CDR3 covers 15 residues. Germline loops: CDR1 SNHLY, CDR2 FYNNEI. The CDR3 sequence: CASSGQGTGANVLTF. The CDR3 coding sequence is TGTGCCAGCAGCGGACAGGGAACTGGGGCCAACGTCCTGACTTTC.

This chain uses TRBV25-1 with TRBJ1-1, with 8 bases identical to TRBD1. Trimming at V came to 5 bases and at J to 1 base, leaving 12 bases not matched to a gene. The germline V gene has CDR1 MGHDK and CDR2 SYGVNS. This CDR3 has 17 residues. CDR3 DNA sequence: TGTGCCAGCAGTCCGACCGGGACAGGCTTAAGGAACACTGAAGCTTTCTTT. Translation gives CASSPTGTGLRNTEAFF.

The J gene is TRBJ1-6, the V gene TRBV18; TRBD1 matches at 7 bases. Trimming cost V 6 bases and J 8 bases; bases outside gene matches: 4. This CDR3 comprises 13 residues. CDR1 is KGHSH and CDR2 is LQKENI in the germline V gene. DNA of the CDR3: TGTGCCAGCTCGCCAGACAGGGATTCACCCCTCCACTTT. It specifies CASSPDRDSPLHF.

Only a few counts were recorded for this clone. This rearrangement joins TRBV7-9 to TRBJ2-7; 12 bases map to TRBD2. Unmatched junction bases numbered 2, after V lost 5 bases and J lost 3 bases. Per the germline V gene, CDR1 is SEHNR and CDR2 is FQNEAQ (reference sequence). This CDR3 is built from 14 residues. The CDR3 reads CASSTSGGYYEQYF. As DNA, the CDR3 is TGTGCCAGCAGCACTAGCGGGGGGTACTACGAGCAGTACTTC.

CDR3 sequence: CASSSTGQGSEAFF. DNA of the CDR3: TGTGCCAGCAGCTCAACCGGACAGGGGTCTGAAGCTTTCTTT. V gene TRBV7-9 combines with J gene TRBJ1-1; 9 nucleotides line up with TRBD1. V dropped 4 bases and J dropped 6; count of bases not matched to a gene: 6. The V gene's germline CDR1 is SEHNR and CDR2 FQNEAQ (reference sequence). CDR3 length: 14 amino acids.

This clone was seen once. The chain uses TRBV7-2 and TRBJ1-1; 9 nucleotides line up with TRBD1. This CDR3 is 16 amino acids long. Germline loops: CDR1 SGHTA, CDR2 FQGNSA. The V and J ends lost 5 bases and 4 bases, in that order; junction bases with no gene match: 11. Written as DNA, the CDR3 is TGTGCCAGCAGCCGGGACAGGGCTCGTTGGGGCACTGAAGCTTTCTTT. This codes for CASSRDRARWGTEAFF.

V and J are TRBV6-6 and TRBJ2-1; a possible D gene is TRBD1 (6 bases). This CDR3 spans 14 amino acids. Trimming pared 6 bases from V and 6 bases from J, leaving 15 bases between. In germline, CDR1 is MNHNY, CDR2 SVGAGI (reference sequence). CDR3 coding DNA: TGTGCCAGCAGCGCACAGGGTACGGGCAATGAGCAGTTCTTC. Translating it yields CASSAQGTGNEQFF.